This T cell receptor beta chain is drawn from a study of identical twins. Details on this clonotype: Its antigen is unknown.

Carrying unique molecular identifiers, the cDNA also gained a universal primer site through template switching. TCRdb reanalysed the 5' RACE reads using MiXCR and keeps one entry per CDR3 protein. Altogether 310,000 or so distinct CDR3 sequences are present, about 8.9% being singletons, with the ten largest covering around 2.1%. Trimming pared 10 bases from V and 4 bases from J, leaving 14 bases between. CDR3 length: 12 amino acids. Germline-derived CDR1 and CDR2 are SNHLY and FYNNEI. Overall study findings and caveats: With monozygotic twins, out-of-frame TCR alpha sharing exceeded what models estimated. Invariant MAIT and iNKT cells could partly confound zero-insertion analyses. Abundant cord blood beta clonotypes carried fewer insertions; memory repertoires showed none.

Separately, the same data were catalogued under a study of yellow fever vaccine responses in identical twins.

The sequence was obtained from a woman younger than 30 in good health. The sample comprised memory (CD45RO+) T cells sorted from blood. The chain uses TRBV2 and TRBJ2-7, with D perhaps matching TRBD2 (6 bases). CDR3 protein: CAKGLLSYEQYF. For the CDR3, the DNA is TGTGCCAAGGGACTTCTATCTTACGAGCAGTACTTC.